This entry lists 32 T cell receptor beta chains sequenced from one sample in a study of cytomegalovirus exposure and HLA in healthy donors. Measured with immunoSEQ multiplex PCR; TCRdb has only the in-frame clones, and not every one. The sample shows 120,000 to 150,000 clones, about nine tenths of them seen only once. Material for sequencing was PBMCs. The source is a young man in good health and CMV-seropositive.

The chain employs TRBV7-9 and TRBJ2-3, with 7 bases aligning to TRBD2. The trim removed 3 bases at V and 2 bases at J, leaving 5 bases unmatched. This CDR3 spans 15 amino acids. Germline CDR1 SEHNR, CDR2 FQNEAQ (reference sequence). The CDR3 DNA reads as TGTGCCAGCAGCTTCGTACTAGCGTACACAGATACGCAGTATTTT. Protein product: CASSFVLAYTDTQYF.

In its sample, this clone was seen a few times. The chain uses TRBV14 and TRBJ1-2; 7 positions agree with TRBD1. The V gene's germline CDR1 is SGHDN and CDR2 FVKESK. The CDR3 is made up of 13 amino acids. Losses at the gene ends were 3 bases for V and 8 bases for J; bases not matched to a gene: 6. CDR3 in DNA: TGTGCCAGCAGCCAGCAACAGGGGAACGGCTACACCTTC. It is translated as CASSQQQGNGYTF.

The chain combines TRBV2 with TRBJ1-4; a weak D match, TRBD1 (5 bases). Germline CDR1 and CDR2: SNHLY and FYNNEI. V shed 4 bases and J shed 4 bases, with 13 bases lying between them. The CDR3 totals 15 residues. The CDR3 sequence is CASSGGGTFNEKLFF. The CDR3 nucleotides read TGTGCCAGCAGTGGGGGGGGGACCTTTAATGAAAAACTGTTTTTT.

Turning to this clone: Different DNA sequences within this sample yield the same CDR3. This chain uses TRBV6-6 with TRBJ2-1; tentative D call: TRBD2 (6 bases). Trimming stripped 2 bases from V and 4 bases from J, with 6 bases between. From germline, CDR1 is MNHNY and CDR2 SVGAGI (reference sequence). This CDR3 is 13 amino acids long. The DNA for the CDR3 is TGTGCCAGCAGTTACGGAGGGTACAATGAGCAGTTCTTC. Its translation: CASSYGGYNEQFF.

The chain is built from TRBV6-1 and TRBJ1-4, with a tentative D call TRBD1 (5 bases). Germline V CDR1 and CDR2: MNHNS, SASEGT. The ends were cut back, 7 bases at V and 7 bases at J, with 10 bases in the middle. The CDR3 covers 12 residues. CDR3 bases: TGTGCCAGCATGGGGGGGGTTGAAAAACTGTTTTTT. Protein product: CASMGGVEKLFF.

This chain connects TRBV7-2 to TRBJ2-1; a possible D gene is TRBD2 (6 bases). Germline values: CDR1 SGHTA, CDR2 FQGNSA. Between the trimmed V and J ends, which lost 3 bases and 7 bases, there was a span of 19 bases. The CDR3 totals 16 residues. The CDR3 protein is CASSFRAGSVPNEQFF. In nucleotides, the CDR3 is TGTGCCAGCAGCTTTAGGGCGGGGAGCGTTCCTAATGAGCAGTTCTTC.

The chain combines TRBV6-6 with TRBJ1-6; TRBD1 aligns across 10 bases. The V segment lost 6 bases and the J segment 11 bases; nucleotides outside the gene matches: 7. The CDR3 sequence is 14 residues long. From germline, CDR1 is MNHNY and CDR2 SVGAGI (reference sequence). DNA for the CDR3: TGTGCCAGCAGCTCGGGACAGGGGAGTACACCCCTCCACTTT. Translating it yields CASSSGQGSTPLHF.

About this clone: One end of the junction varies from germline; a read error may be responsible. This sequence joins TRBV10-3 and TRBJ2-7; D call uncertain. The germline CDR1 and CDR2 sequences are ENHRY and SYGVKD. CDR3 length: 13 amino acids. In DNA form, the CDR3 reads TGTGCCATCAGTGAGGGCCCCTCCAACGAGCAGTACTTC. It specifies CAISEGPSNEQYF.

The V and J genes are TRBV18 and TRBJ2-7; the match to TRBD2 covers 10 bases. Germline CDR1 KGHSH, CDR2 LQKENI. This CDR3 has 16 amino acids. V dropped 4 bases and J dropped 7; count of bases not matched to a gene: 13. The CDR3 DNA is TGTGCCAGCTCACGCCCCGGGAGCGGGAGGGCCGAAGAGCAGTACTTC. It specifies CASSRPGSGRAEEQYF.

The V and J genes are TRBV27 and TRBJ1-1; a possible D gene is TRBD1 (5 bases). V lost 11 bases, J lost 3 bases, and 10 bases lay in between. This CDR3 region has 11 residues. Germline CDR1 and CDR2: MNHEY and SMNVEV (reference sequence). CDR3 in DNA: TGTGCCGACGGGGGGGACACTGAAGCTTTCTTT. Translated, it gives CADGGDTEAFF.

The chain couples TRBV5-5 to TRBJ1-2; D gene uncertain. Trimming removed 6 bases from V and 7 bases from J, with 19 bases in between. The CDR3 has 14 amino acids. The germline CDR1 and CDR2 sequences are SGHKS and YYEKEE (reference sequence). CDR3 residues: CASNSRPNLSGYTF. The CDR3 nucleotides are TGTGCCAGCAACTCTCGTCCGAATTTGTCTGGCTACACCTTC.

The chain uses TRBV2 and TRBJ1-4; 11 nucleotides line up with TRBD1. This CDR3 region has 13 residues. Germline-derived CDR1 and CDR2 are SNHLY and FYNNEI. J lost 8 bases, V lost 5 bases, and 1 base had no gene match. The DNA for the CDR3 is TGTGCCAGCAGTAGGGACAGGGGGGAAAAACTGTTTTTT. Translating it yields CASSRDRGEKLFF.

V and J are TRBV12-5 and TRBJ2-7, with D perhaps TRBD1 (6 bases). Germline CDR1 is LGHNT and CDR2 is FRNRAP. Trimming left V 6 bases short and J 2 bases short, with 14 bases between. The CDR3 length is 14 residues. In DNA, the CDR3 is TGTGCTAGTGGCCCAGGGGATTTGCCCTACGAGCAGTACTTC. As protein: CASGPGDLPYEQYF. Supplemented by reference TRBV12-5 and TRBJ2-7, the full variable domain reads DARVTQTPRHKVTEMGQEVTMRCQPILGHNTVFWYRQTMMQGLELLAYFRNRAPLDDSGMPKDRFSAEMPDATLATLKIQPSEPRDSAVYFCASGPGDLPYEQYFGPGTRLTVT.

This chain uses TRBV5-1 with TRBJ2-6; D is uncertain. Germline-derived CDR1 and CDR2 are SGHRS and YFSETQ. This CDR3 is built from 13 residues. Trimming left V 6 bases short and J 9 bases short, with 13 bases between. The CDR3 loop reads CASTVPELNVLTF. The CDR3 nucleotides read TGCGCCAGCACGGTCCCCGAGCTCAACGTCCTGACTTTC.

The J gene is TRBJ2-3, the V gene TRBV4-1; D is possibly TRBD1 (6 bases). CDR1 is MGHRA, CDR2 YSYEKL, per germline. Trimming shortened V by 1 base and J by 2 bases, and 10 bases separated the two germline ends. This CDR3 region has 15 residues. The CDR3: CASSQGQGITDTQYF. In nucleotides, the CDR3 is TGCGCCAGCAGCCAAGGCCAGGGGATCACAGATACGCAGTATTTT.

The chain is built from TRBV5-1 and TRBJ1-6; 10 bases are a match to TRBD1. This CDR3 contains 17 residues. Germline V lookup: CDR1 SGHRS, CDR2 YFSETQ. V lost 4 bases, J lost 8 bases, and 12 bases stayed unmatched. CDR3 nucleotide sequence: TGCGCCAGCAGCACCCGGGACAGGGGCCTACGGGATTCACCCCTCCACTTT. It translates to CASSTRDRGLRDSPLHF.

V gene TRBV27 combines with J gene TRBJ1-2; D might be TRBD1 (6 bases). CDR1 is MNHEY, CDR2 SMNVEV, per germline (reference sequence). This CDR3 is 14 amino acids long. The V and J ends lost 2 bases and 10 bases respectively, with 17 bases between them. Written as DNA, the CDR3 is TGTGCCAGCAGTTTAGGGACAAAGAATCGTGTCTACACCTTC. It translates to CASSLGTKNRVYTF.

The genes are TRBV11-2 and TRBJ1-5; TRBD1 agrees at 10 bases. This CDR3 region has 15 residues. The germline V gene encodes CDR1 SGHAT and CDR2 FQNNGV. V was clipped by 5 bases and J by 3 bases; unmatched bases: 4. CDR3 coding DNA: TGTGCCAGCAGCCCGACAGGGGGCATCAATCAGCCCCAGCATTTT. Translating it yields CASSPTGGINQPQHF.

J is TRBJ2-7 and V is TRBV7-8; tentative D call: TRBD1 (5 bases). Trimming left V 5 bases short and J 7 bases short, with 15 bases between. CDR3 length: 13 amino acids. Germline V gene data show CDR1 as SGHVS and CDR2 as FQNEAQ. CDR3 in amino acids: CASSRGQAREQYF. CDR3 nucleotides: TGTGCCAGCAGCAGGGGCCAGGCCCGGGAGCAGTACTTC.

The chain employs TRBV19 and TRBJ1-1, with TRBD1 matching 7 bases. The ends lost 2 bases at V and 5 bases at J; junction bases unmatched: 2. Germline CDR1 LNHDA, CDR2 SQIVND (reference sequence). The CDR3 has 13 amino acids. The CDR3 spells CASSIQGVTEAFF. The CDR3 DNA reads as TGTGCCAGTAGTATACAGGGGGTAACTGAAGCTTTCTTT.

The chain links TRBV9 to TRBJ2-5, with 11 bases aligning to TRBD2. Looked up from germline, CDR1 is SGDLS and CDR2 is YYNGEE. The CDR3 contains 17 residues. With 0 bases clipped from V and 4 bases from J, the junction kept 8 bases outside the gene matches. The DNA for the CDR3 is TGTGCCAGCAGCGTAGGCGATAGCGGGGGGGCCCTAGAGACCCAGTACTTC. Protein: CASSVGDSGGALETQYF.

The genes are TRBV27 and TRBJ2-5, with 8 bases that match TRBD1. Germline lookup yields CDR1 MNHEY and CDR2 SMNVEV (reference sequence). The V and J ends lost 6 bases and 5 bases, in that order; junction bases with no gene match: 17. The CDR3 spans 17 residues. The CDR3 nucleotides read TGTGCCAGCAGCCCACGACTCTCAGGACAGGGTCGCGAGACCCAGTACTTC. It codes for CASSPRLSGQGRETQYF.

J is TRBJ1-5 and V is TRBV5-6, with 10 bases lining up with TRBD1. There are 15 residues in the CDR3. With 3 bases clipped from V and 7 bases from J, the junction kept 7 bases outside the gene matches. The germline CDR1 and CDR2 sequences are SGHDT and YYEEEE. The CDR3 spells CASSSAGTGEQPQHF. The CDR3 DNA is TGTGCCAGCAGCTCGGCCGGGACAGGGGAACAGCCCCAGCATTTT.

J is TRBJ1-5 and V is TRBV4-1, with D possibly TRBD1 on 5 matching bases. This CDR3 is built from 15 residues. Germline lookup yields CDR1 MGHRA and CDR2 YSYEKL. Trimming stripped 0 bases from V and 4 bases from J, with 10 bases between. CDR3 region: CASSQDGRANQPQHF. CDR3 bases: TGCGCCAGCAGCCAAGATGGCAGGGCGAATCAGCCCCAGCATTTT.

The chain has TRBV30 and TRBJ1-2, with no clear D. The CDR3 loop spans 13 amino acids. Trimming removed 1 base at V and 4 bases at J, with 10 bases between. CDR1 is GTSNPN, CDR2 SVGIG, per germline (reference sequence). The CDR3 region has the DNA TGTGCCTGGAGTGGGCAGGAACGCTATGGCTACACCTTC. Amino acid sequence: CAWSGQERYGYTF.

The genes are TRBV28 and TRBJ1-5; no reliable D call. The CDR3 has 13 amino acids. Germline CDR1 is MDHEN and CDR2 is SYDVKM. The germline V and J ends were trimmed by 9 bases and 7 bases, with 16 bases remaining between them. The CDR3 DNA is TGTGCCAGTGGGAGGAGGGTGGGCCAGCCCCAGCATTTT. This codes for CASGRRVGQPQHF.

The chain couples TRBV11-1 to TRBJ2-5, with 8 bases matching TRBD1. The V segment lost 4 bases and the J segment 0 bases; nucleotides outside the gene matches: 7. Per germline, CDR1 SGHAT and CDR2 FQDESV (reference sequence). This CDR3 comprises 16 residues. The DNA of the CDR3 is TGTGCCAGCAGCTCTTCAGGGGGCCCGTACCAAGAGACCCAGTACTTC. It encodes CASSSSGGPYQETQYF.

This chain's CDR3 is CASSYRDRGAVELFF. Written as DNA, the CDR3 is TGTGCCAGCAGTTACCGGGACAGGGGTGCCGTGGAACTGTTTTTT. J is TRBJ1-4 and V is TRBV6-6; 10 nucleotides match TRBD1. Germline values: CDR1 MNHNY, CDR2 SVGAGI (reference sequence). This CDR3 region has 15 residues. V was pared by 2 bases and J by 12 bases, with 9 bases of the junction left unmatched.

The V and J genes are TRBV5-6 and TRBJ1-2; TRBD1 agrees at 9 bases. V was clipped by 6 bases and J by 4 bases; unmatched bases: 7. The CDR3 has 14 amino acids. CDR1 is SGHDT, CDR2 YYEEEE, per germline. The chain's CDR3 is CASNSGTGTYGYTF. Here the CDR3 DNA reads TGTGCCAGCAACTCCGGGACAGGGACCTATGGCTACACCTTC.

The chain's CDR3 is CASSQRGGFNNEQFF. CDR3 DNA: TGTGCCAGCAGCCAACGCGGGGGTTTTAACAATGAGCAGTTCTTC. This chain uses TRBV14 with TRBJ2-1, with 7 bases aligning to TRBD2. Germline values: CDR1 SGHDN, CDR2 FVKESK. The V and J ends lost 2 bases and 5 bases, in that order; junction bases with no gene match: 6. The CDR3 loop spans 15 amino acids.

This sequence joins TRBV6-1 and TRBJ2-2, with 12 positions matching TRBD2. The CDR3 covers 16 residues. Germline lookup yields CDR1 MNHNS and CDR2 SASEGT. Germline trimming cut 3 bases from V and 3 bases from J; bases unmatched to any gene: 2. CDR3: CASSERLAGDTGELFF. The CDR3 bases are TGTGCCAGCAGTGAGAGACTAGCGGGAGACACCGGGGAGCTGTTTTTT.

The chain uses TRBV6-5 and TRBJ1-1; TRBD1 aligns across 8 bases. The CDR3 runs to 14 residues. The germline CDR1 and CDR2 sequences are MNHEY and SVGAGI. The V segment lost 8 bases and the J segment 1 base; nucleotides outside the gene matches: 6. The CDR3 DNA reads as TGTGCCAGCCGTCGGGACAGGAGGAACACTGAAGCTTTCTTT. Its translation is CASRRDRRNTEAFF.